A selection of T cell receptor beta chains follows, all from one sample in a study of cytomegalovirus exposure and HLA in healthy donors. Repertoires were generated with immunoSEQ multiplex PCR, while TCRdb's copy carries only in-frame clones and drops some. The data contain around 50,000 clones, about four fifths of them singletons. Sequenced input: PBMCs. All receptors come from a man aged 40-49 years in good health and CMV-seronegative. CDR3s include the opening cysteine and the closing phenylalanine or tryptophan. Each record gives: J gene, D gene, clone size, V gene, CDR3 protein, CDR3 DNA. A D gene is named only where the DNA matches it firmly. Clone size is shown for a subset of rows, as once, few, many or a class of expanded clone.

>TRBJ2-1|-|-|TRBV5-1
CASSLAMSNSYNEQFF
TGCGCCAGCAGCTTGGCTATGTCTAACTCCTACAATGAGCAGTTCTTC
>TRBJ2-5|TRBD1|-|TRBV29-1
CSVDPGQETQYF
TGCAGCGTTGATCCGGGACAGGAGACCCAGTACTTC
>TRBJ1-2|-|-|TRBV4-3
CASSQDEVSSGYTF
TGCGCCAGCAGCCAAGATGAGGTATCAAGCGGCTACACCTTC
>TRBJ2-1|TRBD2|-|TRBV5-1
CASSPEGLAGNNEQFF
TGCGCCAGCAGCCCCGAGGGACTAGCGGGGAACAATGAGCAGTTCTTC
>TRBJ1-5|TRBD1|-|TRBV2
CASSPDRAGQPQHF
TGTGCCAGCAGCCCGGACAGGGCGGGTCAGCCCCAGCATTTT
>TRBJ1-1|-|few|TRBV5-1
CASSLVPRWAEAFF
TGCGCCAGCAGCTTGGTCCCAAGGTGGGCGGAAGCTTTCTTT
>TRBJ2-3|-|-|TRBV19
CASSMRQNTDTQYF
TGTGCCAGTAGTATGAGGCAGAACACAGATACGCAGTATTTT
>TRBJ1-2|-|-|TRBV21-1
CASSKVRRKQGYPYGYTF
TGTGCCAGCAGCAAAGTACGACGGAAACAGGGTTACCCGTATGGCTACACCTTC
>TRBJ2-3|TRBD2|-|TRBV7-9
CASSSQSGGRDTDTQYF
TGTGCCAGCAGCTCACAAAGCGGGGGGCGAGACACAGATACGCAGTATTTT
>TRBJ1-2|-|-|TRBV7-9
CASSSPMDGYTF
TGTGCCAGCAGCTCCCCTATGGATGGCTACACCTTC